These T cell receptor beta chains were read from a single sample in a study of lymphopenia after photon versus proton radiotherapy. Clones were read by immunoSEQ multiplex PCR, and TCRdb kept only the in-frame ones, dropping some. The data show some 26,000 clones, with 81% seen just once and roughly 29% held by the top ten. Material: peripheral blood, obtained from a patient treated with photon-based radiotherapy. These receptors all stem from a man in his forties or fifties with gastric cancer. Each CDR3 is given with its conserved first and last residue. Each record gives: V gene, clone size, D gene, J gene, CDR3 length, CDR3 protein, CDR3 DNA. A D gene is named only where the DNA matches it firmly. Some rows have no size entry. The others give once, few or many, or a class for an expanded clone.

V gene: TRBV19; clone size: .; D gene: .; J gene: TRBJ1-2; CDR3 length: 14; CDR3 protein: CASSIDQGVRGYTF; CDR3 DNA: TGTGCCAGTAGTATAGATCAAGGGGTTAGAGGCTACACCTTC
V gene: TRBV7-8; clone size: .; D gene: TRBD2; J gene: TRBJ2-2; CDR3 length: 15; CDR3 protein: CASSLSSGVTGELFF; CDR3 DNA: TGTGCCAGCAGCTTGAGTAGCGGGGTCACCGGGGAGCTGTTTTTT
V gene: TRBV5-1; clone size: .; D gene: .; J gene: TRBJ1-3; CDR3 length: 15; CDR3 protein: CASSLDGDVENTIYF; CDR3 DNA: TGCGCCAGCAGCTTGGACGGGGACGTGGAAAACACCATATATTTT
V gene: TRBV9; clone size: .; D gene: .; J gene: TRBJ2-2; CDR3 length: 16; CDR3 protein: CASSGGRETRHGELFF; CDR3 DNA: TGTGCCAGCAGCGGGGGGCGTGAGACACGACACGGGGAGCTGTTTTTT
V gene: TRBV2; clone size: .; D gene: TRBD2; J gene: TRBJ2-3; CDR3 length: 15; CDR3 protein: CASNGGGQSTDTQYF; CDR3 DNA: TGTGCCAGCAACGGGGGGGGGCAGAGCACAGATACGCAGTATTTT
V gene: TRBV18; clone size: .; D gene: TRBD2; J gene: TRBJ2-2; CDR3 length: 18; CDR3 protein: CASSLQTSGGLNTGELFF; CDR3 DNA: TGTGCCAGCTCGCTCCAGACTAGCGGGGGATTAAACACCGGGGAGCTGTTTTTT
V gene: TRBV21-1; clone size: .; D gene: .; J gene: TRBJ1-2; CDR3 length: 14; CDR3 protein: CASSRGGQSYGYTF; CDR3 DNA: TGTGCCAGCAGCAGGGGGGGACAGAGCTATGGCTACACCTTC
V gene: TRBV5-5; clone size: .; D gene: .; J gene: TRBJ1-3; CDR3 length: 15; CDR3 protein: CASSLGGKAGNTIYF; CDR3 DNA: TGTGCCAGCAGCTTGGGGGGCAAGGCTGGAAACACCATATATTTT
V gene: TRBV6-1; clone size: once; D gene: TRBD1; J gene: TRBJ1-2; CDR3 length: 15; CDR3 protein: CASSEMRGLDYGYTF; CDR3 DNA: TGTGCCAGCAGTGAAATGAGGGGGCTAGACTATGGCTACACCTTC
V gene: TRBV9; clone size: .; D gene: .; J gene: TRBJ1-3; CDR3 length: 17; CDR3 protein: CASSVSALGGSGNTIYF; CDR3 DNA: TGTGCCAGCAGCGTTTCCGCTCTGGGGGGATCTGGAAACACCATATATTTT
V gene: TRBV7-9; clone size: once; D gene: TRBD1; J gene: TRBJ2-1; CDR3 length: 13; CDR3 protein: CASSSLDRDEQFF; CDR3 DNA: TGTGCCAGCAGCTCTTTGGACAGGGATGAGCAGTTCTTC
V gene: TRBV30; clone size: once; D gene: .; J gene: TRBJ1-4; CDR3 length: 13; CDR3 protein: CAWSREELGKLFF; CDR3 DNA: TGTGCCTGGAGTAGGGAGGAGCTGGGAAAACTGTTTTTT
V gene: TRBV19; clone size: .; D gene: TRBD1; J gene: TRBJ1-5; CDR3 length: 15; CDR3 protein: CASSWDRGPNQPQHF; CDR3 DNA: TGTGCCAGTAGTTGGGACAGGGGGCCGAATCAGCCCCAGCATTTT
V gene: TRBV9; clone size: few; D gene: .; J gene: TRBJ1-2; CDR3 length: 16; CDR3 protein: CASSPTTHGDNYGYTF; CDR3 DNA: TGTGCCAGCAGCCCCACCACCCACGGGGATAACTATGGCTACACCTTC
V gene: TRBV6-4; clone size: .; D gene: TRBD1; J gene: TRBJ1-3; CDR3 length: 15; CDR3 protein: CASSDVGTAGNTIYF; CDR3 DNA: TGTGCCAGCAGTGACGTCGGGACAGCCGGAAACACCATATATTTT
V gene: TRBV2; clone size: few; D gene: .; J gene: TRBJ1-1; CDR3 length: 13; CDR3 protein: CASSGQMNTEAFF; CDR3 DNA: TGTGCCAGCAGTGGACAAATGAACACTGAAGCTTTCTTT
V gene: TRBV27; clone size: few; D gene: .; J gene: TRBJ2-6; CDR3 length: 16; CDR3 protein: CASSRLIRAGANVLTF; CDR3 DNA: TGTGCCAGCAGTCGGCTCATTAGAGCTGGGGCCAACGTCCTGACTTTC
V gene: TRBV5-1; clone size: .; D gene: .; J gene: TRBJ1-1; CDR3 length: 15; CDR3 protein: CASSASFLMNTEAFF; CDR3 DNA: TGCGCCAGCAGCGCATCGTTTCTCATGAACACTGAAGCTTTCTTT
V gene: TRBV9; clone size: .; D gene: TRBD2; J gene: TRBJ2-3; CDR3 length: 16; CDR3 protein: CASSGGWRGAGDTQYF; CDR3 DNA: TGTGCCAGCAGCGGGGGCTGGCGGGGGGCGGGAGATACGCAGTATTTT
V gene: TRBV4-1; clone size: .; D gene: .; J gene: TRBJ1-1; CDR3 length: 14; CDR3 protein: CASSQWTGGTEAFF; CDR3 DNA: TGCGCCAGCAGCCAATGGACTGGGGGCACTGAAGCTTTCTTT
V gene: TRBV2; clone size: .; D gene: TRBD1; J gene: TRBJ2-5; CDR3 length: 15; CDR3 protein: CASRRGQGGKETQYF; CDR3 DNA: TGTGCCAGCAGAAGGGGACAGGGTGGGAAAGAGACCCAGTACTTC
V gene: TRBV29-1; clone size: .; D gene: .; J gene: TRBJ2-2; CDR3 length: 12; CDR3 protein: CSAASNTGELFF; CDR3 DNA: TGCAGCGCCGCCTCGAACACCGGGGAGCTGTTTTTT
V gene: TRBV6-1; clone size: .; D gene: .; J gene: TRBJ2-5; CDR3 length: 15; CDR3 protein: CASSEAIRDFGAQYF; CDR3 DNA: TGTGCCAGCAGTGAAGCGATTCGGGACTTTGGGGCCCAGTACTTC
V gene: TRBV4-3; clone size: .; D gene: .; J gene: TRBJ2-7; CDR3 length: 14; CDR3 protein: CASSQGRRAYEQYF; CDR3 DNA: TGCGCCAGCAGCCAAGGGCGCAGGGCATACGAGCAGTACTTC
V gene: TRBV28; clone size: .; D gene: .; J gene: TRBJ1-1; CDR3 length: 12; CDR3 protein: CASRSGPYEAFF; CDR3 DNA: TGTGCCAGCAGAAGTGGGCCCTATGAAGCTTTCTTT
V gene: TRBV6-1; clone size: .; D gene: TRBD1; J gene: TRBJ1-5; CDR3 length: 15; CDR3 protein: CASSNMGQRNQPQHF; CDR3 DNA: TGTGCCAGCAGCAACATGGGACAGCGCAATCAGCCCCAGCATTTT
V gene: TRBV6-5; clone size: .; D gene: TRBD1; J gene: TRBJ1-1; CDR3 length: 16; CDR3 protein: CASSLDRGRTNTEAFF; CDR3 DNA: TGTGCCAGCAGTTTAGACAGGGGGAGAACGAACACTGAAGCTTTCTTT